Shown below are 10 T cell receptor beta chains from a single sample sequenced in a study of blood T cells in healthy people across ages. Next came a second PCR, run for about 6 to 12 cycles, which used a sample-barcoded 5' primer along with a J-beta primer mix. Via MiXCR, TCRdb re-called the 5' RACE reads, giving one row per CDR3 protein. The repertoire holds about a million distinct CDR3 sequences, with roughly 50% as singletons. Sequencing input: blood. Every receptor here comes from a man aged 25 to 40 in good health.

This clonotype showed up many times. The chain uses TRBV12-3 or TRBV12-4 and TRBJ1-1; D unresolved. The V end was cut by 3 bases, the J end by 1 base, with 6 bases between. There are 13 residues in the CDR3. The CDR3 loop is CASSFGENTEAFF. The DNA for the CDR3 is TGTGCCAGCAGTTTCGGAGAGAACACTGAAGCTTTCTTT.

The V call is TRBV14, the J call TRBJ2-1; D remains unclear. This CDR3 contains 16 residues. V was clipped by 0 bases and J by 6 bases, with 15 bases between them. CDR1 SGHDN and CDR2 FVKESK come from the germline V gene. The DNA for the CDR3 is TGTGCCAGCAGCCAAGAAGGGCGTCCCCGGACCAATGAGCAGTTCTTC. Its translation is CASSQEGRPRTNEQFF. Full variable domain (missing parts from reference TRBV14 and TRBJ2-1): EAGVTQFPSHSVIEKGQTVTLRCDPISGHDNLYWYRRVMGKEIKFLLHFVKESKQDESGMPNNRFLAERTGGTYSTLKVQPAELEDSGVYFCASSQEGRPRTNEQFFGPGTRLTVL.

This rearrangement joins TRBV10-3 to TRBJ2-3; D is uncertain. From germline, CDR1 is ENHRY and CDR2 SYGVKD. The CDR3 has 14 residues. V gave up 4 bases and J gave up 4 bases, with 12 bases separating them. In DNA form, the CDR3 reads TGTGCCATCAGTGGCTCACGACAACCAGATACGCAGTATTTT. The encoded protein is CAISGSRQPDTQYF.

For this clonotype: A read error may account for a junction end that differs from germline. The chain joins TRBV6-2 or TRBV6-3 to TRBJ2-3, with 8 bases matching TRBD2. Germline lookup yields CDR1 MNHEY and CDR2 SVGEGT. The CDR3 consists of 13 residues. Here the CDR3 reads CANSYGGRDTQYF. DNA for the CDR3: TGTGCCAACAGTTATGGCGGGAGGGATACGCAGTATTTT.

This clonotype has ten or more counts. The V and J genes are TRBV6-6 and TRBJ1-5; no clear D gene. CDR3 length: 15 amino acids. V was clipped by 5 bases and J by 3 bases, with 14 bases between them. Germline V gene sequence: CDR1 MNHNY, CDR2 SVGAGI (reference sequence). The CDR3 bases are TGTGCCAGCAGTCAAACCACTGAACCCAATCAGCCCCAGCATTTT. It is translated as CASSQTTEPNQPQHF.

This rearrangement joins TRBV4-1 to TRBJ2-5; D unresolved. The V and J ends lost 3 bases and 4 bases respectively, with 15 bases between them. The CDR3 totals 15 residues. Germline CDR1 is MGHRA and CDR2 is YSYEKL. As DNA, the CDR3 is TGCGCCAGCAGCCACCCCGTGAGGTCGGGAGAGACCCAGTACTTC. Translating gives CASSHPVRSGETQYF.

The chain recombines TRBV5-1 with TRBJ2-7; weak D call: TRBD2 (6 bases). The CDR3 is made up of 16 amino acids. Per germline, CDR1 SGHRS and CDR2 YFSETQ. Trimming removed 4 bases at V and 6 bases at J, with 23 bases between. The CDR3 reads CASSLSSGTPGSEQYF. The CDR3 nucleotides read TGCGCCAGCAGCCTCTCGTCCGGGACCCCCGGGAGCGAGCAGTACTTC. Looking up the rest from reference TRBV5-1 and TRBJ2-7 gives the full variable domain: KAGVTQTPRYLIKTRGQQVTLSCSPISGHRSVSWYQQTPGQGLQFLFEYFSETQRNKGNFPGRFSGRQFSNSRSEMNVSTLELGDSALYLCASSLSSGTPGSEQYFGPGTRLTVT.

V usage is TRBV6-2 or TRBV6-3 and J usage is TRBJ1-5; 11 bases are a match to TRBD1. The CDR3 extends over 19 amino acids. With 4 bases clipped from V and 0 bases from J, the junction kept 11 bases outside the gene matches. The germline CDR1 and CDR2 sequences are MNHEY and SVGEGT. Here the CDR3 reads CASSSPGQGVPYSNQPQHF. DNA of the CDR3: TGTGCCAGCAGTTCCCCGGGACAGGGGGTACCATATAGCAATCAGCCCCAGCATTTT.

The chain links TRBV6-4 to TRBJ2-3, with 11 bases matching TRBD2. This CDR3 has 16 residues. Unmatched junction bases numbered 6, after V lost 4 bases and J lost 3 bases. Germline loops: CDR1 MRHNA, CDR2 SNTAGT. CDR3 sequence reads: CASSGQTSGETDTQYF. The CDR3 nucleotides read TGTGCCAGCAGTGGGCAGACTAGCGGGGAAACAGATACGCAGTATTTT.

This sequence joins TRBV12-3 or TRBV12-4 and TRBJ1-2; 8 bases match TRBD1. This CDR3 contains 14 residues. V lost 5 bases to trimming and J lost 7 bases; unmatched junction nucleotides: 9. CDR3 bases: TGTGCCAGCAGTCCGGACAGGGTGTCGGGTGGCTACACCTTC. Translated: CASSPDRVSGGYTF.